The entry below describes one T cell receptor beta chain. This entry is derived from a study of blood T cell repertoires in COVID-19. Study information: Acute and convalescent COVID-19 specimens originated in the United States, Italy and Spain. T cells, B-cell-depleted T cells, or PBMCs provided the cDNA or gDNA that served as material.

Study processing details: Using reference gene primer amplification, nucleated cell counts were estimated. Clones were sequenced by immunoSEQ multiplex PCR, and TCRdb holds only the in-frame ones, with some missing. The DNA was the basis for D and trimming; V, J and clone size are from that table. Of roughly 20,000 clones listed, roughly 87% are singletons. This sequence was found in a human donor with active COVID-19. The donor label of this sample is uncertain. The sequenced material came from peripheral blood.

The DNA for the CDR3 is TGTGCCAGCAGTGATCCCCGGGATAATTCACCCCTCCACTTT. Translated, it gives CASSDPRDNSPLHF. This chain joins TRBV25-1 and TRBJ1-6; no clear D. This CDR3 has 14 amino acids. V lost 3 bases and J 5 bases, leaving 8 bases between the germline ends. From germline, CDR1 is MGHDK and CDR2 SYGVNS.